Each of the 8 T cell receptor beta chains below was sequenced from the same sample in a study of blood T cell repertoires in COVID-19. TCRdb's copy holds only in-frame clones and misses some; the assay was immunoSEQ multiplex PCR. The sample holds 60,000 to 80,000 clones; 80% are singletons and the top ten take 9.5% to 15%. Sequencing was performed on peripheral blood. Receptor source: a man aged 45 to 65 with COVID-19, enrolled during active disease.

V usage is TRBV6-4 and J usage is TRBJ1-2; D uncertain. Deletions cut 9 bases from V and 6 bases from J, with 29 bases between. The CDR3 totals 17 residues. From germline, CDR1 is MRHNA and CDR2 SNTAGT. The CDR3 reads CARHHETLLAGRHGYTF. The CDR3, as DNA: TGTGCCAGACACCATGAAACACTCTTGGCGGGCCGGCATGGCTACACCTTC.

CDR3: CASSIRDRGTDTQYF. CDR3 nucleotides: TGCGCCAGCAGCATCCGGGACAGGGGCACAGATACGCAGTATTTT. This chain links TRBV5-1 with TRBJ2-3, with TRBD1 identical over 9 bases. Germline trimming cut 4 bases from V and 1 base from J; bases unmatched to any gene: 4. CDR1 SGHRS and CDR2 YFSETQ come from the germline V gene. The CDR3 extends over 15 amino acids.

The V gene is TRBV7-3, the J gene TRBJ1-5, with TRBD1 as a possible D gene (6 bases). The CDR3 is made up of 14 amino acids. CDR1 and CDR2 from the germline V gene are SGHTA and FQGTGA. With 5 bases removed from V and 6 bases from J, the gap between germline ends came to 14 bases. CDR3 coding DNA: TGTGCCAGCAGCGAGGACAGCTTAGGTCAGCCCCAGCATTTT. Encoded protein: CASSEDSLGQPQHF.

The chain carries TRBV6-5 and TRBJ2-4, with TRBD1 identical over 11 bases. Germline lookup yields CDR1 MNHEY and CDR2 SVGAGI. Unmatched junction bases numbered 6, after V lost 10 bases and J lost 7 bases. The CDR3 loop spans 13 amino acids. The CDR3 region has the DNA TGTGCCACCTTGGGGACAGGGGGGAACATTCAGTACTTC. Residues: CATLGTGGNIQYF.

The chain is built from TRBV9 and TRBJ1-3; D call uncertain. V was cut by 0 bases and J by 0 bases, with 10 bases left in between. The CDR3 covers 16 residues. Germline values: CDR1 SGDLS, CDR2 YYNGEE. CDR3 amino acids: CASSVGFATSGNTIYF. CDR3 coding DNA: TGTGCCAGCAGCGTAGGATTTGCTACCTCTGGAAACACCATATATTTT.

This chain connects TRBV5-1 to TRBJ1-1; D perhaps matches TRBD1 (6 bases). Germline loops: CDR1 SGHRS, CDR2 YFSETQ. The CDR3 contains 14 residues. The V gene lost 3 bases and the J gene lost 0 bases, with 9 bases spanning the gap. CDR3 sequence reads: CASSSRDMNTEAFF. The CDR3 nucleotides are TGCGCCAGCAGCTCCCGGGACATGAACACTGAAGCTTTCTTT.

The gene calls are TRBV13 and TRBJ2-1; D is perhaps TRBD2 (5 bases). Trimming removed 5 bases from V and 4 bases from J, with 6 bases in between. In germline, CDR1 is PRHDT, CDR2 FYEKMQ (reference sequence). The CDR3 covers 12 residues. DNA for the CDR3: TGTGCCAGCAGCCGGGGATACAATGAGCAGTTCTTC. Protein sequence: CASSRGYNEQFF.

This clone was observed once. This sequence joins TRBV30 and TRBJ1-2; 7 bases agree with TRBD1. CDR1 is GTSNPN, CDR2 SVGIG, per germline (reference sequence). The junction had 8 bases not matched to a gene; V was cut back by 1 base and J by 3 bases. This CDR3 contains 15 residues. As DNA, the CDR3 is TGTGCCTGGAGTGCTAGACAGGGTTGGTACTATGGCTACACCTTC. Translating gives CAWSARQGWYYGYTF.